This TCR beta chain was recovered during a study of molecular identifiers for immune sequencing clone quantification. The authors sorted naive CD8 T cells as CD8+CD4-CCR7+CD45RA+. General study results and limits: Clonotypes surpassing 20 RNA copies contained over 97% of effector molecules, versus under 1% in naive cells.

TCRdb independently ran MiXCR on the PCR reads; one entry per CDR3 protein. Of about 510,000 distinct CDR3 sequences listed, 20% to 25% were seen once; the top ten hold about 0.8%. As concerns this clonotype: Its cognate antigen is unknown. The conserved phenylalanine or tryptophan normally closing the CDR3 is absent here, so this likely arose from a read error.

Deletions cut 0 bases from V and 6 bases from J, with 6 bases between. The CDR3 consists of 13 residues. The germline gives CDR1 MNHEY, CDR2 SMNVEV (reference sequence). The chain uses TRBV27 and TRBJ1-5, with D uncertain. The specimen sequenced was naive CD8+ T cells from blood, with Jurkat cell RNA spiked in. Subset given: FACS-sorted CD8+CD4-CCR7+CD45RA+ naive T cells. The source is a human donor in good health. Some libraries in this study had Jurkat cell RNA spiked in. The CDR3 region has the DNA TGTGCCAGCAGTTTATCCTCCTCTCAGCCCCAGCATTCT. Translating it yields CASSLSSSQPQHS.